The entry below describes one T cell receptor (beta chain). The antigen is not known. The sample is drawn from a study of cytomegalovirus exposure and HLA in healthy donors. Turning to the study itself: For the approximately 400 genotyped donors, roughly 80% fell within the Caucasian-associated ancestry cluster. Whole-study results and caveats: Cytomegalovirus status, reportedly, was diagnosed with high specificity and sensitivity by the classifier.

Trimming removed 5 bases from V and 2 bases from J; junction bases left unmatched: 7. Looked up from germline, CDR1 is SGHTA and CDR2 is FQGTGA. The length of the CDR3 is 15 residues. A multiplex PCR was run with 60 Vbeta primers and 13 Jbeta primers. Method: immunoSEQ multiplex PCR; TCRdb's copy keeps in-frame clones and lacks some. The repertoire table contains tens of thousands of clones. V and J are TRBV7-3 and TRBJ2-5; 8 positions agree with TRBD2. The sequenced sample was PBMCs. The sequence was obtained from a man aged 25-45 years in good health and CMV-seropositive. Written as DNA, the CDR3 is TGTGCCAGCAGCGCCCGGGGGGGAGTGCAAGAGACCCAGTACTTC. Translated, it gives CASSARGGVQETQYF.